The present TCR beta chain was sequenced within a study of Ad26.COV2.S vaccination and SARS-CoV-2 variants. General study findings and limits: Those who received the vaccine showed greater spike-specific TCR breadth than those given placebo.

Germline-derived CDR1 and CDR2 are SGHDT and YYEEEE. The CDR3 is 15 amino acids. V was clipped by 0 bases and J by 4 bases; unmatched bases: 3. Of note for this clone: Its target is not known.

Documented treatment: about 20 received Ad26.COV2.S at low or high dose, single or two shots; several received placebo; per-sample allocation not given. Each sample was drawn 63 days after the first injection (of vaccine or placebo). Assay used: immunoSEQ multiplex PCR; TCRdb lists only in-frame clones, some missing. The data hold about 410,000 clones, with about nine tenths observed a single time. The source of this sequence is a person between 18 and 59 years old who received the Ad26.COV2.S COVID-19 vaccine or a placebo. Sequenced here: peripheral blood, sampled in a trial of Ad26.COV2.S vaccine versus placebo. The chain links TRBV5-6 to TRBJ2-5; 10 positions agree with TRBD2. This chain's CDR3 is CASSLGLAGGETQYF. The CDR3 bases are TGTGCCAGCAGCTTGGGACTAGCGGGTGGAGAGACCCAGTACTTC.